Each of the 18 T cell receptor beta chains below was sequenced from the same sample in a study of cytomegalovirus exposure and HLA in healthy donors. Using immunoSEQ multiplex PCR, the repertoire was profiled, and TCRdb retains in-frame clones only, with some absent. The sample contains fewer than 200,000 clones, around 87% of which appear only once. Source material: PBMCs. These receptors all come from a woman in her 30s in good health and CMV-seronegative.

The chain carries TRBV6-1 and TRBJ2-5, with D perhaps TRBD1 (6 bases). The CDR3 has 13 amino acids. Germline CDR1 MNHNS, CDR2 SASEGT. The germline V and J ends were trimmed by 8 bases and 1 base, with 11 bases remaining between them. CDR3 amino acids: CASLQTGQETQYF. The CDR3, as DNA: TGTGCCAGCCTGCAGACAGGCCAAGAGACCCAGTACTTC.

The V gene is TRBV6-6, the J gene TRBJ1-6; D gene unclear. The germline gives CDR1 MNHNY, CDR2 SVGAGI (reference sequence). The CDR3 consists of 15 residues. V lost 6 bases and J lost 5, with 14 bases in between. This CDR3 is CASSFQSGDNSPLHF. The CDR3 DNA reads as TGTGCCAGCAGCTTCCAGAGTGGAGATAATTCACCCCTCCACTTT.

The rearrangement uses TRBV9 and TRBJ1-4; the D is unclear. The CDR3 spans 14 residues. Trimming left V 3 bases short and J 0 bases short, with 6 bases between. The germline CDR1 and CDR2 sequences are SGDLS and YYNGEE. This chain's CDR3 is CASSEDSTNEKLFF. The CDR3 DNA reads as TGTGCCAGCAGCGAGGACTCAACTAATGAAAAACTGTTTTTT.

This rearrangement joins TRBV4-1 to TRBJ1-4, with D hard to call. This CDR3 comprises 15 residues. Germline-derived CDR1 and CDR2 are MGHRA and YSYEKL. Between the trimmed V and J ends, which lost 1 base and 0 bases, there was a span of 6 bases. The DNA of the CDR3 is TGCGCCAGCAGCCAAGTACAAGCAACTAATGAAAAACTGTTTTTT. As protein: CASSQVQATNEKLFF.

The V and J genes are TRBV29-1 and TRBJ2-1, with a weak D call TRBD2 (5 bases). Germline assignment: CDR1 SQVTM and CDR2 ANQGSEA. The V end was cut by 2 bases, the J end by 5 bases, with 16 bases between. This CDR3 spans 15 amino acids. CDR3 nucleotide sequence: TGCAGCGTTGAATTTGTGGACTTCGAGAACAATGAGCAGTTCTTC. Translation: CSVEFVDFENNEQFF.

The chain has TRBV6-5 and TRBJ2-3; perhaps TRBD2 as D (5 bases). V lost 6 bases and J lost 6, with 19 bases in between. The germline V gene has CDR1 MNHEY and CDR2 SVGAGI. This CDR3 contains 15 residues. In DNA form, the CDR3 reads TGTGCCAGCAGGCGCTTAGTTGGAGGAATTGATACGCAGTATTTT. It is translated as CASRRLVGGIDTQYF.

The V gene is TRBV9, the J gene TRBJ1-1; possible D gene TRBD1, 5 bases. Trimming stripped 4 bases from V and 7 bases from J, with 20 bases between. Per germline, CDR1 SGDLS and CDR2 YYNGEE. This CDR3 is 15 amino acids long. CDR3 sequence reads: CASSKGSGVEVEAFF. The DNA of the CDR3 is TGTGCCAGCAGCAAAGGATCGGGGGTAGAGGTTGAAGCTTTCTTT.

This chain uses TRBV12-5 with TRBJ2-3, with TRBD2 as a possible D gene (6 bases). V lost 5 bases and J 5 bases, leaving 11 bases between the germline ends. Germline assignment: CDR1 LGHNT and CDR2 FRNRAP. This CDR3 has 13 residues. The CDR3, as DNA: TGTGCTAGTGGTCCTAGTAGCGGAGATACGCAGTATTTT. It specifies CASGPSSGDTQYF. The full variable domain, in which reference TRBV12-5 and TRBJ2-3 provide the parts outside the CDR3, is DARVTQTPRHKVTEMGQEVTMRCQPILGHNTVFWYRQTMMQGLELLAYFRNRAPLDDSGMPKDRFSAEMPDATLATLKIQPSEPRDSAVYFCASGPSSGDTQYFGPGTRLTVL.

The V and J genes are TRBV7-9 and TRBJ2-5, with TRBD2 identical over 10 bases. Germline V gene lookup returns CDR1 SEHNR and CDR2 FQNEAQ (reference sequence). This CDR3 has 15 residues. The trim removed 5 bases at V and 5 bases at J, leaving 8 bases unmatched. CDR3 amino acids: CASSPSGGATETQYF. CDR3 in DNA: TGTGCCAGCAGCCCAAGCGGGGGGGCTACGGAGACCCAGTACTTC.

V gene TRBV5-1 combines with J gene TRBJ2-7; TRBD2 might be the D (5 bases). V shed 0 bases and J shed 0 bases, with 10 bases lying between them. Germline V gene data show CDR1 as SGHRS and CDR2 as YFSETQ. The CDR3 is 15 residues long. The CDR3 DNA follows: TGCGCCAGCAGCTTGGGGTCCGGGGTCTCCTACGAGCAGTACTTC. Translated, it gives CASSLGSGVSYEQYF.

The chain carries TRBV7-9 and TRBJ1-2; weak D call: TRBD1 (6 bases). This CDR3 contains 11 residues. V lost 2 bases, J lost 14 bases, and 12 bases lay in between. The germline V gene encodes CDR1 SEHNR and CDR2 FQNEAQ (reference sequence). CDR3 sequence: CASSLLQGDTF. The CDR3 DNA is TGTGCCAGCAGCTTATTACAGGGTGATACCTTC.

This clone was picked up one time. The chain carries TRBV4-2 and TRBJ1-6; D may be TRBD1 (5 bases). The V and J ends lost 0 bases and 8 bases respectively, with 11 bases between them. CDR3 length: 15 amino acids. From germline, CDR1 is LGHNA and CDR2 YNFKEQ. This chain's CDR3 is CASSQDLDIYSPLHF. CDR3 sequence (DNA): TGTGCCAGCAGCCAAGATTTGGACATCTATTCACCCCTCCACTTT.

CDR3: CASSEGGSNQPQHF. DNA for the CDR3: TGTGCCAGCAGTGAGGGGGGAAGCAATCAGCCCCAGCATTTT. The rearrangement links TRBV6-4 to TRBJ1-5; D perhaps matches TRBD1 (5 bases). The length of the CDR3 is 14 residues. The V and J ends lost 3 bases and 1 base respectively, with 7 bases between them. The V gene's germline CDR1 is MRHNA and CDR2 SNTAGT.

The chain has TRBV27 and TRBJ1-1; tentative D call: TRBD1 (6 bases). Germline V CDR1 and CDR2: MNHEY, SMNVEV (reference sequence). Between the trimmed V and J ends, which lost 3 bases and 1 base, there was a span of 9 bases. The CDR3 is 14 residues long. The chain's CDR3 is CASSFLGANTEAFF. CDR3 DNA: TGTGCCAGCAGTTTTTTGGGGGCGAACACTGAAGCTTTCTTT.

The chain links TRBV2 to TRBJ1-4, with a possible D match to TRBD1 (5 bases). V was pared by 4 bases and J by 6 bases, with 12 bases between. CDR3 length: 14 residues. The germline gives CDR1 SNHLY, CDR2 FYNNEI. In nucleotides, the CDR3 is TGTGCCAGCAGTGTCTGGGCGGGGGATGAAAAACTGTTTTTT. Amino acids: CASSVWAGDEKLFF.

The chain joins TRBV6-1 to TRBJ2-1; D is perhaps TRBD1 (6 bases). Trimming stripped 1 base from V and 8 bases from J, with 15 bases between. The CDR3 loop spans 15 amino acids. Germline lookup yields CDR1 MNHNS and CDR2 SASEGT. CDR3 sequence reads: CASSEVGPPGDEQFF. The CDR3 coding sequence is TGTGCCAGCAGTGAAGTTGGTCCCCCAGGGGATGAGCAGTTCTTC.

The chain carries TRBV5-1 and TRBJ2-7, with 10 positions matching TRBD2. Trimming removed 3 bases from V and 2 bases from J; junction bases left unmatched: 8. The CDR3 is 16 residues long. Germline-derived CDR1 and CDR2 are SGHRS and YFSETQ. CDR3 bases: TGCGCCAGCAGCTCCGGGACTAGCGCTGTTACCTACGAGCAGTACTTC. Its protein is CASSSGTSAVTYEQYF. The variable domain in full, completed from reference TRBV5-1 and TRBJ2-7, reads KAGVTQTPRYLIKTRGQQVTLSCSPISGHRSVSWYQQTPGQGLQFLFEYFSETQRNKGNFPGRFSGRQFSNSRSEMNVSTLELGDSALYLCASSSGTSAVTYEQYFGPGTRLTVT.

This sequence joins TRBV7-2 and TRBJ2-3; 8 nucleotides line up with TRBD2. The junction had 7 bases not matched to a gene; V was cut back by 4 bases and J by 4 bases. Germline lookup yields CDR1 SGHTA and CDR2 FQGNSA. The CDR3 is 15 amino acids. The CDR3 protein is CASSYLAGTSDTQYF. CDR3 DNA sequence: TGTGCCAGCAGCTACTTAGCGGGGACATCAGATACGCAGTATTTT.